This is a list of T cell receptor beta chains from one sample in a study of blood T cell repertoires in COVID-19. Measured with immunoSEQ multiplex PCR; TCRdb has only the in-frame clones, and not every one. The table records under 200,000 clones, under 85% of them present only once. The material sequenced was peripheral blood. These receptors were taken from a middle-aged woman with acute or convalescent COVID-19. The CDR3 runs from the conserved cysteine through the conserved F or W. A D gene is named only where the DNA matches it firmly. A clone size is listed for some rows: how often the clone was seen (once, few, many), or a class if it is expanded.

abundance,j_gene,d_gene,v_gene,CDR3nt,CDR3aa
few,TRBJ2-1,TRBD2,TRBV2,TGTGCCAGCAAAGCGCGGGGGGGTGATGAGCAGTTCTTC,CASKARGGDEQFF
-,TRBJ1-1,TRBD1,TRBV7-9,TGTGCCAGCAGCAGGGACAGGGAAGCTTTCTTT,CASSRDREAFF
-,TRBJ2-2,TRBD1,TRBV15,TGTGCCACCAGCGGGACAGCGAACACCGGGGAGCTGTTTTTT,CATSGTANTGELFF
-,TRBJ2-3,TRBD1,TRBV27,TGTGCCAGCAGTCCGGGACAGACAGATACGCAGTATTTT,CASSPGQTDTQYF
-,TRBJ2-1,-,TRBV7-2,TGTGCCAGCAGCCTGGGCCCTAACAATGAGCAGTTCTTC,CASSLGPNNEQFF
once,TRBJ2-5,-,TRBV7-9,TGTGCCAGCAGCTCCCAAACAGGGCTGGGGGCCCAGTACTTC,CASSSQTGLGAQYF
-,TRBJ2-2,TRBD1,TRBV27,TGTGCCAGCACCAAAAAGCCAGGGGGCCGTGGGGGGGAGCTGTTTTTT,CASTKKPGGRGGELFF
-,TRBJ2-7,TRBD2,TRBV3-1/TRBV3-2,TGTGCCAGCAGCCTCGGGACTAGCGGGGGCTACGAGCAGTACTTC,CASSLGTSGGYEQYF
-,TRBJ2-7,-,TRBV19,TGTGCCAGTAGTGCCCAGGGCGACGAGCAGTACTTC,CASSAQGDEQYF
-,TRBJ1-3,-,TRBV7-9,TGTGCCAGCAGCTCTAGAAACACCATATATTTT,CASSSRNTIYF
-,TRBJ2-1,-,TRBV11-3,TGTGCCAGCAGCCGGGGGGCAGGATACAATGAGCAGTTCTTC,CASSRGAGYNEQFF
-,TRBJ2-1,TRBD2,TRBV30,TGTGCCGGTATAGCGGGAGGGGCAAATGAGCAGTTCTTC,CAGIAGGANEQFF
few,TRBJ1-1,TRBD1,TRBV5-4,TGTGCCAGCAGCACCCCCGGACAGGGCGGCACTGAAGCTTTCTTT,CASSTPGQGGTEAFF
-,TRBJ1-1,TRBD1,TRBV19,TGTGCCAGTAGTATAGAATGGTGGCAGGGGGTCACTGAAGCTTTCTTT,CASSIEWWQGVTEAFF
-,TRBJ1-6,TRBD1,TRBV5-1,TGCGCCAGCAGCTTAACAGGGGGGATCCATAATTCACCCCTCCACTTT,CASSLTGGIHNSPLHF
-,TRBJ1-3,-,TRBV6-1,TGTGCCAGCAGTGACATCGGAAACACCATATATTTT,CASSDIGNTIYF
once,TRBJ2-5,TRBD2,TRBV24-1,TGTGCCACCAGTGGAGGGGCGGGGGTCTTTGAGACCCAGTACTTC,CATSGGAGVFETQYF
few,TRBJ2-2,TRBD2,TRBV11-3,TGTGCCAGCAGCTTAAGACTAGCGGGAGGAAACACCGGGGAGCTGTTTTTT,CASSLRLAGGNTGELFF
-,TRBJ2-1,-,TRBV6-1,TGTGCCAGCAGTGAGGACAGAGGCTCCTACAATGAGCAGTTCTTC,CASSEDRGSYNEQFF
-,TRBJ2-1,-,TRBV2,TGTGCCAGCAGTGTCGTGGACTACGGTTCCTACAATGAGCAGTTCTTC,CASSVVDYGSYNEQFF